This T cell receptor (beta chain) was documented in a study of beta chain features in type 1 diabetes. About the research overall: Healthy donors, compared against patients, showed similar age, gender and cell yields. All samples together contributed 100 million to 120 million sorted cells for examination.

Study-wide results and limits: Here, the possible influence of HLA type (on TCRB rearrangement) remained unresolved. Patients' naive, central memory and regulatory TCRB repertoires appeared more alike than those of healthy donors.

Investigators reverse transcribed all isolated RNA, so they sequenced expressed TCRB transcripts. Profiling relied on immunoSEQ multiplex PCR, and the TCRdb table lists in-frame clones only, not all of them. The sample holds fewer than 900,000 clones, around a sixth seen once. This clone was counted a few times. The antigen is undetermined. V lost 0 bases to trimming and J lost 4 bases, with 7 bases between them. Germline assignment: CDR1 SGHTS and CDR2 YDEGEE. The CDR3 has 13 amino acids. This clonotype was sampled from a woman under 30 in good health. The chain combines TRBV5-8 with TRBJ1-2, with no clear D. Sequences were obtained from naive CD4+ T cells from blood. CDR3 in amino acids: CASSLGSLYGYTF. The CDR3 DNA is TGTGCCAGCAGCTTGGGGAGCCTCTATGGCTACACCTTC.